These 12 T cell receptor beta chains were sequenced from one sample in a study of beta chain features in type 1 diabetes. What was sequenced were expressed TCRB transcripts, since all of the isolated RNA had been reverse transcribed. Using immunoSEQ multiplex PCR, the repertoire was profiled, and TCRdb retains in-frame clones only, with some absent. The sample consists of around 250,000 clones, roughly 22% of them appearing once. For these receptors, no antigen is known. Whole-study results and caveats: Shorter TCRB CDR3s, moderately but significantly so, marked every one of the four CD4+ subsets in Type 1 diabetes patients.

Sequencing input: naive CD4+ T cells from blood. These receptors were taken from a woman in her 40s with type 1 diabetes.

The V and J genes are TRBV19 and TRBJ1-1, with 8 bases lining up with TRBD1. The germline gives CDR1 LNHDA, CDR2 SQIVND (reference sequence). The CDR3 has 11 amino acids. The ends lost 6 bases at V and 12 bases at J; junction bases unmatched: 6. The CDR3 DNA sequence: TGTGCCAGTAGGCGGACAGGGTTTACTTTCTTT. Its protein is CASRRTGFTFF. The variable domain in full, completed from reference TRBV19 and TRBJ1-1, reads DGGITQSPKYLFRKEGQNVTLSCEQNLNHDAMYWYRQDPGQGLRLIYYSQIVNDFQKGDIAEGYSVSREKKESFPLTVTSAQKNPTAFYLCASRRTGFTFFGQGTRLTVV.

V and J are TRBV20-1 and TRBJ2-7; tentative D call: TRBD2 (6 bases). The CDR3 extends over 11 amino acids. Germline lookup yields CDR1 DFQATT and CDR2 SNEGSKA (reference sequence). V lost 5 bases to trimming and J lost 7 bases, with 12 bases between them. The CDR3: CSASQGGEQYF. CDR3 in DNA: TGCAGTGCTTCGCAGGGAGGAGAGCAGTACTTC.

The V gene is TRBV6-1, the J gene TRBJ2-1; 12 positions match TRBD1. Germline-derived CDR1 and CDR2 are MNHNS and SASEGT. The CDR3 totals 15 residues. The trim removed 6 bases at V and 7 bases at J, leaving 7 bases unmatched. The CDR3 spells CASRRGQGASNEQFF. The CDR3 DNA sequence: TGTGCCAGCAGGCGGGGACAGGGGGCGTCAAATGAGCAGTTCTTC.

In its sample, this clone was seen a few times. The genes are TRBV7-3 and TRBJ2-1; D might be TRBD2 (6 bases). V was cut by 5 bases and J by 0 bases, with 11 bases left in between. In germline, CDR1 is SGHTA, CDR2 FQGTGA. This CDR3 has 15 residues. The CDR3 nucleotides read TGTGCCAGCAGCCCCGGAGGGACCTCCTACAATGAGCAGTTCTTC. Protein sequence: CASSPGGTSYNEQFF.

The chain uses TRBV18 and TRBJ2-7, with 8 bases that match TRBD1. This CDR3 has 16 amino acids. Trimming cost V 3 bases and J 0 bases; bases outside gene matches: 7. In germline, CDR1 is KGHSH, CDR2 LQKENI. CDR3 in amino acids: CASSPSQGALSYEQYF. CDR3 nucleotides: TGTGCCAGCTCACCCTCTCAGGGGGCCCTCTCCTACGAGCAGTACTTC.

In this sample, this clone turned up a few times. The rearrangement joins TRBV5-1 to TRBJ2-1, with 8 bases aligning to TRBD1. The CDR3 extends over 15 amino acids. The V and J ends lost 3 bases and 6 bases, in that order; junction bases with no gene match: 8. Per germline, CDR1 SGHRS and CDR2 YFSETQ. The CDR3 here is CASSSPGQGRNEQFF. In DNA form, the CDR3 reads TGCGCCAGCAGCTCCCCAGGACAGGGACGCAATGAGCAGTTCTTC.

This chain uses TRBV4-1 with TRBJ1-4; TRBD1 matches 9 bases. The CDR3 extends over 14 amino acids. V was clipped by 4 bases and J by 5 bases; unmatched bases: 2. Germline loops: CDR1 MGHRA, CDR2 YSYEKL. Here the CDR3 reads CASSLGTGNEKLFF. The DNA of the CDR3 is TGCGCCAGCAGCCTCGGGACAGGGAATGAAAAACTGTTTTTT.

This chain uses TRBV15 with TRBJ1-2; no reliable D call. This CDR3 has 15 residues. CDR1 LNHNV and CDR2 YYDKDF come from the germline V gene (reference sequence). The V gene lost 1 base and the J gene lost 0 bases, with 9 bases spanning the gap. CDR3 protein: CATSRGRSPNYGYTF. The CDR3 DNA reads TGTGCCACCAGCAGAGGGAGGAGCCCTAACTATGGCTACACCTTC.

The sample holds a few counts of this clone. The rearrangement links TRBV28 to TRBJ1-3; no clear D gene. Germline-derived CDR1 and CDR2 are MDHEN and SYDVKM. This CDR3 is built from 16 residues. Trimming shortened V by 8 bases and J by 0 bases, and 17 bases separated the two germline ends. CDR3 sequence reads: CASVTAVPFSGNTIYF. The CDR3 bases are TGTGCCAGCGTCACAGCGGTGCCATTCTCTGGAAACACCATATATTTT.

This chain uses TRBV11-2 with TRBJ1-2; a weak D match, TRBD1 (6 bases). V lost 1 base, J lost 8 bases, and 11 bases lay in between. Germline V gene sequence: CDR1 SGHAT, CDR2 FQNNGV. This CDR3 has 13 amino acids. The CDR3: CASSLVGGEGYTF. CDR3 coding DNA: TGTGCCAGCAGCTTAGTAGGGGGAGAGGGCTACACCTTC.

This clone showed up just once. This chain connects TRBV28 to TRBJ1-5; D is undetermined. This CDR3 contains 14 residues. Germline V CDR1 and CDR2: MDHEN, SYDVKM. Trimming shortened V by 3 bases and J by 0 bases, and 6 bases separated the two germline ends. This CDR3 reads CASSLSVSNQPQHF. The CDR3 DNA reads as TGTGCCAGCAGTTTGTCCGTTAGCAATCAGCCCCAGCATTTT.

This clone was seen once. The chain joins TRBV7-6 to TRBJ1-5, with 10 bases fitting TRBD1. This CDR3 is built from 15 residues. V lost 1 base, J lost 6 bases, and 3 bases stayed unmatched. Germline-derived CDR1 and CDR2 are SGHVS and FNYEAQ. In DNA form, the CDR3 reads TGTGCCAGCAGCTTAGGACAGGGGGCATTTCAGCCCCAGCATTTT. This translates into CASSLGQGAFQPQHF.